The rows below give T cell receptor beta chains drawn from one sample of a study of blood T cells in healthy people across ages. Via MiXCR, TCRdb re-called the 5' RACE reads, giving one row per CDR3 protein. The repertoire holds 780,000 or so distinct CDR3 sequences, with approximately 53% as singletons. The sample taken for sequencing was blood. The receptor source for this set is a man older than 75 in good health. Both conserved end residues are part of each CDR3. Fields, in order: clone size, J gene, D gene, V gene, CDR3 protein, CDR3 DNA. The D gene is left open where the match is weak. The listing skips clone size in some rows; elsewhere it reads once, few, many or a size class.

abundance: few; j_gene: TRBJ2-1; d_gene: -; v_gene: TRBV5-1; CDR3aa: CASRRQASYNEQFF; CDR3nt: TGCGCCAGCAGGAGACAGGCCTCCTACAATGAGCAGTTCTTC
abundance: few; j_gene: TRBJ1-2; d_gene: -; v_gene: TRBV6-5; CDR3aa: CASSYTTRGQSVGYTF; CDR3nt: TGTGCCAGCAGTTACACAACCCGAGGACAGTCGGTTGGCTACACCTTC
abundance: few; j_gene: TRBJ2-7; d_gene: -; v_gene: TRBV7-2; CDR3aa: CASSLRDFYVDEQYF; CDR3nt: TGTGCCAGCAGCCTTCGGGACTTCTACGTCGACGAGCAGTACTTC
abundance: -; j_gene: TRBJ2-7; d_gene: TRBD1; v_gene: TRBV27; CDR3aa: CASSFLSGQGAYEQYF; CDR3nt: TGTGCCAGCAGTTTCCTGTCGGGACAGGGGGCCTACGAGCAGTACTTC
abundance: few; j_gene: TRBJ1-6; d_gene: TRBD1; v_gene: TRBV5-5; CDR3aa: CASRPKDRVNSPLHF; CDR3nt: TGTGCCAGCAGACCGAAGGACAGGGTGAATTCACCCCTCCACTTT
abundance: -; j_gene: TRBJ2-7; d_gene: TRBD2; v_gene: TRBV12-3/TRBV12-4; CDR3aa: CASSPGTTNYEQYF; CDR3nt: TGTGCCAGCAGTCCCGGGACTACGAACTACGAGCAGTACTTC
abundance: -; j_gene: TRBJ2-5; d_gene: TRBD2; v_gene: TRBV28; CDR3aa: CASRFGGGRFYEQYF; CDR3nt: TGTGCCAGCAGATTTGGGGGCGGGAGGTTCTATGAGCAGTACTTC
abundance: -; j_gene: TRBJ2-7; d_gene: -; v_gene: TRBV20-1; CDR3aa: CSASGEMELYEQYF; CDR3nt: TGCAGTGCCTCGGGGGAGATGGAGCTCTACGAGCAGTACTTC
abundance: -; j_gene: TRBJ2-3; d_gene: TRBD1; v_gene: TRBV6-5; CDR3aa: CASSYFGQVTDTQYF; CDR3nt: TGTGCCAGCAGTTACTTTGGACAGGTGACAGATACGCAGTATTTT
abundance: few; j_gene: TRBJ2-6; d_gene: -; v_gene: TRBV7-2; CDR3aa: CASSPGATGANVLTF; CDR3nt: TGTGCCAGCAGCCCAGGGGCAACTGGGGCCAACGTCCTGACTTTC
abundance: -; j_gene: TRBJ2-7; d_gene: -; v_gene: TRBV21-1; CDR3aa: CASYRGESSYEQYF; CDR3nt: TGTGCCAGCTACAGGGGGGAGTCCTCCTACGAGCAGTACTTC
abundance: -; j_gene: TRBJ2-1; d_gene: -; v_gene: TRBV20-1; CDR3aa: CSAGVGDEQFF; CDR3nt: TGCAGTGCTGGCGTGGGGGATGAGCAGTTCTTC
abundance: -; j_gene: TRBJ2-4; d_gene: TRBD2; v_gene: TRBV20-1; CDR3aa: CSADGGEDKNIQYF; CDR3nt: TGCAGTGCGGATGGGGGGGAGGACAAAAACATTCAGTACTTC
abundance: -; j_gene: TRBJ2-1; d_gene: TRBD2; v_gene: TRBV20-1; CDR3aa: CSARAGGRAGAQFF; CDR3nt: TGCAGTGCTAGAGCCGGCGGGAGGGCCGGAGCGCAGTTCTTC
abundance: -; j_gene: TRBJ1-1; d_gene: -; v_gene: TRBV20-1; CDR3aa: CSASNRGTEAFF; CDR3nt: TGCAGTGCAAGCAATAGGGGCACTGAAGCTTTCTTT
abundance: -; j_gene: TRBJ1-2; d_gene: TRBD1; v_gene: TRBV5-1; CDR3aa: CASSSGGQGGGHTF; CDR3nt: TGCGCCAGCAGCTCAGGCGGACAGGGCGGGGGCCACACCTTC
abundance: -; j_gene: TRBJ2-3; d_gene: TRBD2; v_gene: TRBV5-1; CDR3aa: CASSGQARYAYF; CDR3nt: TGCGCCAGTAGCGGGCAAGCCAGATACGCGTATTTT
abundance: few; j_gene: TRBJ2-1; d_gene: TRBD1; v_gene: TRBV6-5; CDR3aa: CASRPTGGPYNEQFF; CDR3nt: TGTGCCAGCAGGCCGACAGGGGGCCCCTACAATGAGCAGTTCTTC
abundance: few; j_gene: TRBJ2-5; d_gene: TRBD1; v_gene: TRBV28; CDR3aa: CASSGTAYQETQYF; CDR3nt: TGTGCCAGCAGTGGGACAGCATACCAAGAGACCCAGTACTTC
abundance: few; j_gene: TRBJ2-3; d_gene: -; v_gene: TRBV30; CDR3aa: CAWRVPGSYAYF; CDR3nt: TGTGCCTGGAGGGTCCCGGGGTCGTACGCGTATTTT
abundance: -; j_gene: TRBJ1-1; d_gene: TRBD1; v_gene: TRBV5-1; CDR3aa: CASSAGDRGLDTEAFF; CDR3nt: TGCGCCAGCAGCGCGGGAGACAGGGGGCTCGACACTGAAGCTTTCTTT
abundance: few; j_gene: TRBJ2-5; d_gene: TRBD2; v_gene: TRBV24-1; CDR3aa: CATSDPRTSGETQYF; CDR3nt: TGTGCCACCAGTGACCCTAGGACTAGCGGCGAGACCCAGTACTTC
abundance: -; j_gene: TRBJ2-5; d_gene: -; v_gene: TRBV27; CDR3aa: CASSPSWVGQETQYF; CDR3nt: TGTGCCAGCAGTCCGTCTTGGGTGGGGCAAGAGACCCAGTACTTC
abundance: -; j_gene: TRBJ2-5; d_gene: -; v_gene: TRBV24-1; CDR3aa: CATSRVRYNEQYF; CDR3nt: TGTGCCACCAGTAGGGTTAGATACAATGAGCAGTACTTC
abundance: few; j_gene: TRBJ2-1; d_gene: TRBD2; v_gene: TRBV7-9; CDR3aa: CASSRKLADAYNEQFF; CDR3nt: TGTGCCAGCAGCCGAAAACTAGCGGATGCCTACAATGAGCAGTTCTTC
abundance: many; j_gene: TRBJ2-7; d_gene: -; v_gene: TRBV3-1; CDR3aa: CASSPGRRYEQYF; CDR3nt: TGTGCCAGCAGCCCGGGTCGGCGGTACGAGCAGTACTTC
abundance: -; j_gene: TRBJ2-1; d_gene: -; v_gene: TRBV3-1; CDR3aa: CASSLGSGQPNEQFF; CDR3nt: TGTGCCAGCAGCCTAGGTTCGGGACAACCCAATGAGCAGTTCTTC
abundance: -; j_gene: TRBJ1-4; d_gene: -; v_gene: TRBV5-1; CDR3aa: CASSVAGPNEKLFF; CDR3nt: TGCGCCAGCAGCGTCGCAGGGCCTAATGAAAAACTGTTTTTT
abundance: -; j_gene: TRBJ2-1; d_gene: TRBD1; v_gene: TRBV20-1; CDR3aa: CSAQQGADYNEQFF; CDR3nt: TGCAGTGCGCAACAGGGGGCGGATTACAATGAGCAGTTCTTC
abundance: -; j_gene: TRBJ1-5; d_gene: -; v_gene: TRBV15; CDR3aa: CATSRGGGQPQHF; CDR3nt: TGTGCCACCAGCAGAGGTGGAGGTCAGCCCCAGCATTTT
abundance: -; j_gene: TRBJ2-1; d_gene: TRBD1; v_gene: TRBV9; CDR3aa: CASSVEDRGPNEQFF; CDR3nt: TGTGCCAGCAGCGTAGAGGACAGGGGCCCCAATGAGCAGTTCTTC
abundance: -; j_gene: TRBJ2-7; d_gene: TRBD2; v_gene: TRBV29-1; CDR3aa: CSVEALGREYLYNEQYF; CDR3nt: TGCAGCGTTGAAGCCCTGGGGCGGGAGTATCTCTACAATGAGCAGTACTTC
abundance: -; j_gene: TRBJ2-1; d_gene: TRBD2; v_gene: TRBV27; CDR3aa: CASSRLTSGRVYGEQFF; CDR3nt: TGTGCCAGCAGCCGATTGACTAGCGGGAGGGTCTACGGTGAGCAGTTCTTC
abundance: -; j_gene: TRBJ1-1; d_gene: -; v_gene: TRBV9; CDR3aa: CASSVSSSGYTEAFF; CDR3nt: TGTGCCAGCAGCGTATCGTCCTCGGGATACACTGAAGCTTTCTTT
abundance: many; j_gene: TRBJ2-7; d_gene: -; v_gene: TRBV29-1; CDR3aa: CSAGTAGGEQYF; CDR3nt: TGCAGCGCCGGGACAGCCGGAGGGGAGCAGTACTTC
abundance: -; j_gene: TRBJ2-6; d_gene: -; v_gene: TRBV5-1; CDR3aa: CASREGAGGANVLTF; CDR3nt: TGCGCCAGCAGAGAAGGGGCAGGGGGGGCCAACGTCCTGACTTTC
abundance: -; j_gene: TRBJ2-1; d_gene: -; v_gene: TRBV12-3/TRBV12-4; CDR3aa: CASSFRGISPNNEQFF; CDR3nt: TGTGCCAGCAGTTTTAGGGGCATCTCCCCCAACAATGAGCAGTTCTTC
abundance: -; j_gene: TRBJ2-1; d_gene: TRBD2; v_gene: TRBV6-1; CDR3aa: CASSPRGSGSYNEQFF; CDR3nt: TGTGCCAGCAGTCCCCGCGGTAGCGGGAGTTACAATGAGCAGTTCTTC
abundance: -; j_gene: TRBJ2-5; d_gene: -; v_gene: TRBV6-2/TRBV6-3; CDR3aa: CASKGGGRLTYF; CDR3nt: TGTGCCAGCAAAGGGGGTGGGAGACTTACGTACTTC
abundance: -; j_gene: TRBJ2-5; d_gene: -; v_gene: TRBV21-1; CDR3aa: CASSNPLAGWYF; CDR3nt: TGTGCCAGCAGCAATCCCCTAGCTGGTTGGTACTTC
abundance: -; j_gene: TRBJ1-2; d_gene: TRBD1; v_gene: TRBV5-6; CDR3aa: CASSVGTGAYGYTF; CDR3nt: TGTGCCAGCAGCGTGGGGACAGGGGCCTATGGCTACACCTTC
abundance: few; j_gene: TRBJ1-2; d_gene: -; v_gene: TRBV6-6; CDR3aa: CASSLGGSRGYTF; CDR3nt: TGTGCCAGCAGTTTAGGCGGCTCCCGGGGCTACACCTTC
abundance: -; j_gene: TRBJ2-3; d_gene: -; v_gene: TRBV7-3; CDR3aa: CASSFQGMSTDTQYF; CDR3nt: TGTGCCAGCAGCTTCCAGGGGATGAGCACAGATACGCAGTATTTT
abundance: -; j_gene: TRBJ1-4; d_gene: TRBD1; v_gene: TRBV10-3; CDR3aa: CAISESRQGNEKLFF; CDR3nt: TGTGCCATCAGTGAGTCAAGACAGGGAAATGAAAAACTGTTTTTT
abundance: -; j_gene: TRBJ2-4; d_gene: -; v_gene: TRBV27; CDR3aa: CASKELAKNIQYF; CDR3nt: TGTGCCAGCAAAGAGTTAGCCAAAAACATTCAGTACTTC
abundance: -; j_gene: TRBJ2-1; d_gene: -; v_gene: TRBV30; CDR3aa: CAWTTGGGNEQFF; CDR3nt: TGTGCCTGGACGACCGGAGGAGGCAATGAGCAGTTCTTC
abundance: -; j_gene: TRBJ2-3; d_gene: TRBD2; v_gene: TRBV20-1; CDR3aa: CSAPSGRAGDTQYF; CDR3nt: TGCAGTGCCCCTAGCGGGAGGGCCGGAGATACGCAGTATTTT
abundance: -; j_gene: TRBJ2-5; d_gene: -; v_gene: TRBV20-1; CDR3aa: CSARDQAAWYQEAQYF; CDR3nt: TGCAGTGCTAGAGATCAAGCGGCGTGGTACCAAGAGGCCCAGTACTTC
abundance: -; j_gene: TRBJ2-3; d_gene: TRBD2; v_gene: TRBV12-3/TRBV12-4; CDR3aa: CASSPYGLAGVDRKYAYF; CDR3nt: TGTGCCAGCAGTCCCTATGGACTAGCGGGAGTTGATCGCAAATACGCGTATTTT
abundance: few; j_gene: TRBJ2-1; d_gene: TRBD2; v_gene: TRBV29-1; CDR3aa: CSVELADYNEQFF; CDR3nt: TGCAGCGTTGAACTAGCGGACTACAATGAGCAGTTCTTC
abundance: -; j_gene: TRBJ1-2; d_gene: -; v_gene: TRBV6-1; CDR3aa: CASSEALTYGYTF; CDR3nt: TGTGCCAGCAGTGAAGCACTGACCTATGGCTACACCTTC